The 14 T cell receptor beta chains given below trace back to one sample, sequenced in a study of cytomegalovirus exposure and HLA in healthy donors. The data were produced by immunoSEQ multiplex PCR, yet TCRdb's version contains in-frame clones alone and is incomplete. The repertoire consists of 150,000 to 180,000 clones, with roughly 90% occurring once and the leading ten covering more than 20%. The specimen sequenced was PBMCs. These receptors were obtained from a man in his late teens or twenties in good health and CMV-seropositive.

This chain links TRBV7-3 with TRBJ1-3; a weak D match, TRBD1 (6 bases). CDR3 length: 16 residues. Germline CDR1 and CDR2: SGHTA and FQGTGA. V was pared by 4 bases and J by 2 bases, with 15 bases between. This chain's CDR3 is CASSSNRVKAGNTIYF. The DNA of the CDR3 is TGTGCCAGCAGCTCCAACAGGGTGAAGGCTGGAAACACCATATATTTT. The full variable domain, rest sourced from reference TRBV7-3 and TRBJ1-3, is GAGVSQTPSNKVTEKGKYVELRCDPISGHTALYWYRQSLGQGPEFLIYFQGTGAADDSGLPNDRFFAVRPEGSVSTLKIQRTERGDSAVYLCASSSNRVKAGNTIYFGEGSWLTVV.

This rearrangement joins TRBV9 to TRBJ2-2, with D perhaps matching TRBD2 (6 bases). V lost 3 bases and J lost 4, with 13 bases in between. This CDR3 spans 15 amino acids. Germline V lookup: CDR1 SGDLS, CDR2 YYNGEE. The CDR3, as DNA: TGTGCCAGCAGCGCGGCGGGGTTGGGCACCGGGGAGCTGTTTTTT. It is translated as CASSAAGLGTGELFF. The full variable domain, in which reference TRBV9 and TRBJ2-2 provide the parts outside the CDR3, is DSGVTQTPKHLITATGQRVTLRCSPRSGDLSVYWYQQSLDQGLQFLIQYYNGEERAKGNILERFSAQQFPDLHSELNLSSLELGDSALYFCASSAAGLGTGELFFGEGSRLTVL.

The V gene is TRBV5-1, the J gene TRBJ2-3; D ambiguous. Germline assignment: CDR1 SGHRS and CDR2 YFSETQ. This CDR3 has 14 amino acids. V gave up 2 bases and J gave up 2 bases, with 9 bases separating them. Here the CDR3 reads CASSFGDFTDTQYF. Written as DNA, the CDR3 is TGCGCCAGCAGCTTCGGAGACTTCACAGATACGCAGTATTTT.

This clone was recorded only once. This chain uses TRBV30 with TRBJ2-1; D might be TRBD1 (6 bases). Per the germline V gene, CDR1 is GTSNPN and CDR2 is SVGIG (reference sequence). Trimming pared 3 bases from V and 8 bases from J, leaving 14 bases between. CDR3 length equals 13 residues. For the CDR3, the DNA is TGTGCCTGGAGAGGGAGAAACAGGGATGAGCAGTTCTTC. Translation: CAWRGRNRDEQFF. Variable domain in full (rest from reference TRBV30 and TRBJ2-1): SQTIHQWPATLVQPVGSPLSLECTVEGTSNPNLYWYRQAAGRGLQLLFYSVGIGQISSEVPQNLSASRPQDRQFILSSKKLLLSDSGFYLCAWRGRNRDEQFFGPGTRLTVL.

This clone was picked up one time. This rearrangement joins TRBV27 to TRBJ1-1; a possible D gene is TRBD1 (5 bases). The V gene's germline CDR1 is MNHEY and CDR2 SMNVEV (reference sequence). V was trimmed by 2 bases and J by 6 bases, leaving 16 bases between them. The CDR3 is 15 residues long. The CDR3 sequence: CASSLIGAGRAEAFF. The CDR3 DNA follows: TGTGCCAGCAGTTTAATAGGGGCAGGGAGGGCTGAAGCTTTCTTT.

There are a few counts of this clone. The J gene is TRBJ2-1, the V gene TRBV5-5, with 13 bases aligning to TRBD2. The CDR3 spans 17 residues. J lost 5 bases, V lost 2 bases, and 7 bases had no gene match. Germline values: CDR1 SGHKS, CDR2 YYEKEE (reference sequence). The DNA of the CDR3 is TGTGCCAGCAGCTTAGCCGGGACTAGCGGGGCCAACAATGAGCAGTTCTTC. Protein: CASSLAGTSGANNEQFF.

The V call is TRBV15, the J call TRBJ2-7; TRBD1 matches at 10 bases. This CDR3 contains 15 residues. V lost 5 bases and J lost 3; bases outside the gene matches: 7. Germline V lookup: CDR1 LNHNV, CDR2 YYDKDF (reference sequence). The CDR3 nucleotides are TGTGCCACCAGCGGGGGCGGGACAGGGGTCTACGAGCAGTACTTC. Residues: CATSGGGTGVYEQYF.

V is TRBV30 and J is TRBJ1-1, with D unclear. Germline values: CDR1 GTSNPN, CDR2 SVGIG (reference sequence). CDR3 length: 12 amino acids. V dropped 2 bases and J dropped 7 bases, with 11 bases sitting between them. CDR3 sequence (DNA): TGTGCCTGGAGTCCGGGCGGGAGTGAAGCTTTCTTT. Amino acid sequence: CAWSPGGSEAFF.

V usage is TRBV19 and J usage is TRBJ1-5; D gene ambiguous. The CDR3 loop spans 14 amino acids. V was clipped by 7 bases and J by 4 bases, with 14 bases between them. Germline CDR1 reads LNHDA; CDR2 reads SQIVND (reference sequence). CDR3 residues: CASTREGYNQPQHF. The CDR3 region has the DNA TGTGCCAGTACCCGGGAGGGTTATAATCAGCCCCAGCATTTT. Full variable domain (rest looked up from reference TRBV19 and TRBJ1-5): DGGITQSPKYLFRKEGQNVTLSCEQNLNHDAMYWYRQDPGQGLRLIYYSQIVNDFQKGDIAEGYSVSREKKESFPLTVTSAQKNPTAFYLCASTREGYNQPQHFGDGTRLSIL.

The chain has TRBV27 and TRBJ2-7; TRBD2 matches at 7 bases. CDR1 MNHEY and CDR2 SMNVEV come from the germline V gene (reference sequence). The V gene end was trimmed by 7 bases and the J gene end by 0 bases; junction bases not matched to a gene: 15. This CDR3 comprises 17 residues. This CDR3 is CASNRDYWPFRSYEQYF. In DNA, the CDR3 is TGTGCCAGCAATCGGGACTATTGGCCCTTTCGCTCCTACGAGCAGTACTTC.

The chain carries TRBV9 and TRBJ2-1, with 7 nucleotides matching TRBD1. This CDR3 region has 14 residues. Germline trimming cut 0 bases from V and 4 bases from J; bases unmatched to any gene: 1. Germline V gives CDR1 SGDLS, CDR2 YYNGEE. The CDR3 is CASSVGDSYNEQFF. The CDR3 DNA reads TGTGCCAGCAGCGTAGGGGACAGTTACAATGAGCAGTTCTTC.

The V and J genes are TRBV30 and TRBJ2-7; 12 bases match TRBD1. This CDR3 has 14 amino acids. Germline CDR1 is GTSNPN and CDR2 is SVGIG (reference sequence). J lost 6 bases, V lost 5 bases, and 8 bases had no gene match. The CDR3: CAWEGGQGAVEQYF. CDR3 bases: TGTGCCTGGGAGGGGGGACAGGGGGCCGTCGAGCAGTACTTC.

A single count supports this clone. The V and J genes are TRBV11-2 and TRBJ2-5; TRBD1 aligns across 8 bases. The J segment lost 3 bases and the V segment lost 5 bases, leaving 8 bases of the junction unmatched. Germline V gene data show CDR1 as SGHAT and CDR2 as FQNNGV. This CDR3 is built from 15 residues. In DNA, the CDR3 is TGTGCCAGCAGCCCCACCGGGACAGGCAAAGAGACCCAGTACTTC. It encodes CASSPTGTGKETQYF. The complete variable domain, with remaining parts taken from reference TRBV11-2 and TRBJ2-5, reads EAGVAQSPRYKIIEKRQSVAFWCNPISGHATLYWYQQILGQGPKLLIQFQNNGVVDDSQLPKDRFSAERLKGVDSTLKIQPAKLEDSAVYLCASSPTGTGKETQYFGPGTRLLVL.

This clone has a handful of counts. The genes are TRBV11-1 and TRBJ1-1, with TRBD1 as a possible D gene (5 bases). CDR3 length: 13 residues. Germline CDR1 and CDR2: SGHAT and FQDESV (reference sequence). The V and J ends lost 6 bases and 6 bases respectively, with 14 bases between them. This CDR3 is CASSSRRGAEAFF. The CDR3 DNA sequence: TGTGCCAGCAGTTCCAGGAGGGGCGCTGAAGCTTTCTTT.